The 20 T cell receptor beta chains reported below all come from one sample, sequenced in a study of shared clonotypes between healthy human individuals (dated by TCRdb to 2020 to 2022). The library was prepared using the immunoSEQ multiplex PCR assay. TCRdb carries this immuneACCESS record with in-frame sequences only. Its versions omit some clonotypes, under half of them owing to an unresolved V gene in the studies checked, with the rest unexplained. This sample is represented by millions of clones; around 96% of them were singletons. The ten largest clonotypes hold around 1.1% of the sample. CD8 naive samples were obtained by positive selection for CCR7 among CD45RO-negative cells, yielding a CD45RA+CCR7+ population from which TemRA cells were excluded. Sequencing input: naive CD8+ T cells sorted from blood. The cell subset or site label on this specimen signifies: CD45RA+CCR7+. Every receptor here comes from a man between 18 and 35 years old in good health.

The chain joins TRBV2 to TRBJ1-4; D call uncertain. Trimming took 6 bases from V and 6 from J, leaving 11 bases between them. CDR3 length: 13 residues. Germline CDR1 is SNHLY and CDR2 is FYNNEI. CDR3 loop: CASRLTSYEKLFF. The CDR3, as DNA: TGTGCCAGCAGATTGACTAGTTATGAAAAACTGTTTTTT.

Comment on this clone: This specimen includes other DNA sequences encoding the same CDR3. The V and J genes are TRBV28 and TRBJ2-7; 7 nucleotides agree with TRBD1. CDR1 is MDHEN, CDR2 SYDVKM, per germline. The CDR3 contains 12 residues. Trimming took 4 bases from V and 5 from J; bases not matched to a gene: 2. Here the CDR3 reads CASSWTGNEQYF. The CDR3 region has the DNA TGTGCCAGCAGTTGGACAGGCAACGAGCAGTACTTC.

The chain couples TRBV19 to TRBJ1-2, with D perhaps TRBD1 (5 bases). The CDR3 length is 14 residues. V was clipped by 10 bases and J by 3 bases, with 18 bases between them. CDR1 is LNHDA and CDR2 is SQIVND in the germline V gene (reference sequence). CDR3: CATHAGNSHYGYTF. The CDR3 DNA reads TGTGCCACCCATGCAGGGAATAGCCACTATGGCTACACCTTC.

The chain has TRBV7-2 and TRBJ1-2, with TRBD1 as a possible D gene (6 bases). V gave up 5 bases and J gave up 5 bases, with 15 bases separating them. The CDR3 has 14 amino acids. Per the germline V gene, CDR1 is SGHTA and CDR2 is FQGNSA. CDR3 sequence: CASSPQQGGYGYTF. CDR3 nucleotide sequence: TGTGCCAGCAGCCCTCAACAGGGCGGGTATGGCTACACCTTC.

This chain joins TRBV13 and TRBJ2-7, with D perhaps matching TRBD2 (6 bases). CDR3 size: 16 residues. The V end lost 0 bases, the J end lost 2 bases, and 14 bases lay between the germline ends. Germline V CDR1 and CDR2: PRHDT, FYEKMQ (reference sequence). The CDR3 region is CASSLGLGTLAYEQYF. The CDR3 nucleotides read TGTGCCAGCAGCTTAGGCCTTGGGACTCTAGCCTACGAGCAGTACTTC.

As to this clone: This CDR3 is also generated by other DNA sequences in the sample. CDR3 loop: CASSRTLYGYTF. The CDR3 DNA sequence: TGTGCCAGCAGTCGGACCCTCTATGGCTACACCTTC. The chain has TRBV6-6 and TRBJ1-2; D is unclear. Germline V gene sequence: CDR1 MNHNY, CDR2 SVGAGI (reference sequence). There are 12 residues in the CDR3. V was cut by 5 bases and J by 4 bases, with 8 bases left in between.

The chain recombines TRBV9 with TRBJ2-5; D unclear. V was trimmed by 0 bases and J by 4 bases, leaving 13 bases between them. The CDR3 totals 15 residues. Germline V gene sequence: CDR1 SGDLS, CDR2 YYNGEE. CDR3 sequence reads: CASSVGQVKGETQYF. DNA of the CDR3: TGTGCCAGCAGCGTAGGGCAGGTGAAGGGAGAGACCCAGTACTTC.

About this clone: The sample contains more than one DNA sequence encoding this CDR3. CDR3 protein: CASSYSVGYEQYF. DNA of the CDR3: TGTGCCAGCAGTTACTCAGTGGGCTACGAGCAGTACTTC. The V call is TRBV6-5, the J call TRBJ2-7, with D uncertain. This CDR3 is 13 amino acids long. V was shortened by 0 bases and J by 3 bases, with 6 bases between the two germline ends. Germline values: CDR1 MNHEY, CDR2 SVGAGI.

The J gene is TRBJ1-6, the V gene TRBV27; D remains ambiguous. Germline lookup yields CDR1 MNHEY and CDR2 SMNVEV (reference sequence). V was shortened by 5 bases and J by 0 bases, with 14 bases between the two germline ends. The CDR3 extends over 17 amino acids. CDR3 sequence reads: CASSHRRASSYNSPLHF. The CDR3 nucleotides are TGTGCCAGCAGTCACCGACGGGCGAGCTCCTATAATTCACCCCTCCACTTT.

This chain connects TRBV5-6 to TRBJ2-7, with TRBD2 identical over 10 bases. The CDR3 spans 13 residues. The junction had 3 bases not matched to a gene; V was cut back by 3 bases and J by 6 bases. Germline V gene lookup returns CDR1 SGHDT and CDR2 YYEEEE. CDR3 nucleotides: TGTGCCAGCAGCTGGACTAGCGGTGGCGAGCAGTACTTC. Encoded protein: CASSWTSGGEQYF.

In regard to this clone: Other DNA variants within this sample encode the same CDR3. V is TRBV28 and J is TRBJ2-5; 11 nucleotides match TRBD2. The CDR3 loop spans 14 amino acids. After removal of 5 bases from V and 1 base from J, the junction contained 0 bases not matched to a gene. From germline, CDR1 is MDHEN and CDR2 SYDVKM. CDR3 sequence (DNA): TGTGCCAGCAGTCTAGCGGGGGGCCAAGAGACCCAGTACTTC. Translation gives CASSLAGGQETQYF.

The J gene is TRBJ2-5, the V gene TRBV15; TRBD1 agrees at 10 bases. Germline assignment: CDR1 LNHNV and CDR2 YYDKDF (reference sequence). The CDR3 loop spans 18 amino acids. Unmatched junction bases numbered 15, after V lost 6 bases and J lost 2 bases. CDR3 nucleotide sequence: TGTGCCACCAGTCCGCAGGGACAGGGGTGGAATATTCAAGAGACCCAGTACTTC. The encoded protein is CATSPQGQGWNIQETQYF.

The genes are TRBV27 and TRBJ2-6, with D tentatively TRBD2 (5 bases). Trimming removed 3 bases from V and 3 bases from J, with 12 bases in between. Looked up from germline, CDR1 is MNHEY and CDR2 is SMNVEV (reference sequence). The CDR3 runs to 16 residues. The CDR3 DNA reads as TGTGCCAGCAGTTTCGTCCCCGGGAATGGGGCCAACGTCCTGACTTTC. This codes for CASSFVPGNGANVLTF.

The chain is built from TRBV7-8 and TRBJ2-3, with TRBD2 matching 11 bases. V trimming: 1 base; J trimming: 3 bases; junction bases outside the gene matches: 6. There are 17 residues in the CDR3. Looked up from germline, CDR1 is SGHVS and CDR2 is FQNEAQ. The DNA for the CDR3 is TGTGCCAGCAGCTTAGGATTAGCGGGGGGGCTTACAGATACGCAGTATTTT. Encoded protein: CASSLGLAGGLTDTQYF.

The chain recombines TRBV27 with TRBJ2-1; TRBD2 is a possible D gene (6 bases). Trimming removed 0 bases from V and 3 bases from J, with 15 bases in between. This CDR3 is 17 amino acids long. Per the germline V gene, CDR1 is MNHEY and CDR2 is SMNVEV (reference sequence). CDR3 sequence reads: CASSLSRGSISYNEQFF. The CDR3 nucleotides read TGTGCCAGCAGTTTATCGCGGGGTTCGATTAGCTACAATGAGCAGTTCTTC.

The CDR3 loop is CASSPRGTDTQYF. The CDR3 DNA sequence: TGTGCCAGCAGCCCGAGAGGCACAGATACGCAGTATTTT. This chain uses TRBV7-3 with TRBJ2-3; D not certain. Trimming removed 5 bases from V and 1 base from J, with 7 bases in between. Germline V CDR1 and CDR2: SGHTA, FQGTGA. CDR3 size: 13 residues.

The genes are TRBV30 and TRBJ2-7; D gene ambiguous. Deletions cut 4 bases from V and 2 bases from J, with 12 bases between. The CDR3 loop spans 13 amino acids. Germline loops: CDR1 GTSNPN, CDR2 SVGIG (reference sequence). The CDR3: CAWNPASTYEQYF. As DNA, the CDR3 is TGTGCCTGGAACCCGGCCTCGACCTACGAGCAGTACTTC.

This clone appeared once. The rearrangement uses TRBV9 and TRBJ2-2, with 9 nucleotides matching TRBD1. CDR1 SGDLS and CDR2 YYNGEE come from the germline V gene. Trimming removed 4 bases from V and 6 bases from J; junction bases left unmatched: 10. The CDR3 has 16 amino acids. CDR3 residues: CASSPLGQGLAGELFF. The CDR3, as DNA: TGTGCCAGCAGCCCGTTGGGACAGGGTCTGGCCGGGGAGCTGTTTTTT.

This clone has just one count. Other nucleotide sequences from this sample produce the same CDR3. In nucleotides, the CDR3 is TGTGCCAGCAGTGTCTCTGGGGCCAACGTCCTGACTTTC. Translating gives CASSVSGANVLTF. The chain uses TRBV27 and TRBJ2-6; D gene uncertain. In germline, CDR1 is MNHEY, CDR2 SMNVEV (reference sequence). The V gene lost 5 bases and the J gene lost 0 bases, with 2 bases spanning the gap. This CDR3 has 13 amino acids.

Notes on this clone: One end of the junction does not line up with germline, which may come from a read error. The J gene is TRBJ2-2, the V gene TRBV7-7, with 7 nucleotides matching TRBD2. Germline V gives CDR1 SSHAT, CDR2 FNYEAQ (reference sequence). The CDR3 has 15 amino acids. CDR3 nucleotides: TGTGCTAGCAGCTTATCAGCGGGACTGACCGGGGAGCTGTTTTTT. Its protein is CASSLSAGLTGELFF.